This T cell receptor (beta chain) emerged from a study of radiation and T cells in renal cell carcinoma. Treatment meaning: 15 Gy SBRT to primary tumor, nephrectomy 4 weeks later. V gave up 0 bases and J gave up 6 bases, with 6 bases separating them. The CDR3 totals 13 residues. Per the germline V gene, CDR1 is LGHNA and CDR2 is YSLEER. The data were produced by immunoSEQ multiplex PCR, yet TCRdb's version contains in-frame clones alone and is incomplete. Of 10,000 to 15,000 clones in the sample, around a third were seen once. Note on this clone: Within the sample, other DNA sequences also encode this same CDR3.

This sequence originates from a man between 60 and 75 years old with renal cell carcinoma. This sequence joins TRBV4-3 and TRBJ2-1; D call uncertain. This specimen was tumor tissue, taken from a patient whose treatment included radiotherapy and nephrectomy. In DNA, the CDR3 is TGCGCCAGCAGCCAAGATCCCCCCAATGAGCAGTTCTTC. Amino acid sequence: CASSQDPPNEQFF.